The sequence of this TCR beta chain was determined in a study of blood T cell repertoires in COVID-19. Turning to the study itself: From the United States, Italy and Spain came samples of acute and convalescent COVID-19. Nucleic acid was either cDNA or gDNA, and it came from T cells, B-cell-depleted T cells, or PBMCs.

Per germline, CDR1 MNHNY and CDR2 SVGAGI (reference sequence). Trimming removed 3 bases from V and 0 bases from J; junction bases left unmatched: 5. The CDR3 runs 16 residues. In the source study's methods: Nucleated cell number was recorded as an estimate derived from reference gene primer amplification. Profiling relied on immunoSEQ multiplex PCR, and the TCRdb table lists in-frame clones only, not all of them. The DNA gave D and trimming, while V, J and clone size come from that table. The sample holds 35,000 to 40,000 clones, over 70% seen once. The rearrangement links TRBV6-6 to TRBJ1-3, with TRBD1 matching over 7 bases. The sequence derives from an elderly man with active or convalescent COVID-19. The sequenced material came from peripheral blood. CDR3 region: CASSYGDSGSGNTIYF. The DNA of the CDR3 is TGTGCCAGCAGTTATGGGGACAGCGGCTCTGGAAACACCATATATTTT.